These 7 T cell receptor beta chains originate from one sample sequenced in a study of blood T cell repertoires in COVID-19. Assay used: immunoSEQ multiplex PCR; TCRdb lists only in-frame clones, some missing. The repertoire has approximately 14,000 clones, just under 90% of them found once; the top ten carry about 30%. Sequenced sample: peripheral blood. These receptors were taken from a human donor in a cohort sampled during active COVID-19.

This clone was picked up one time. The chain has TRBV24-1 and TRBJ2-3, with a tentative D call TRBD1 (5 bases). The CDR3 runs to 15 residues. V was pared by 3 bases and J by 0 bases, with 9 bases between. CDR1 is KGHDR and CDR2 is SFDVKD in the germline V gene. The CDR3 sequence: CATSDATVSTDTQYF. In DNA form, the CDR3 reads TGTGCCACCAGTGATGCGACAGTAAGCACAGATACGCAGTATTTT.

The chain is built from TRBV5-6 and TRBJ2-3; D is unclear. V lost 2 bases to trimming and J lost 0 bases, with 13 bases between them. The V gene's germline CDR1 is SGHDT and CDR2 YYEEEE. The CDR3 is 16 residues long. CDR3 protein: CASSLMGQVSTDTQYF. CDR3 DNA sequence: TGTGCCAGCAGCTTAATGGGCCAGGTCAGCACAGATACGCAGTATTTT.

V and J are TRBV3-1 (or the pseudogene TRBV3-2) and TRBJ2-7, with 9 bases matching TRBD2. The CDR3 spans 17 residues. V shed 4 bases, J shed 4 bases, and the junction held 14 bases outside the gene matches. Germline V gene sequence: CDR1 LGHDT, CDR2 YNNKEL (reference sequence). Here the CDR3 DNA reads TGTGCCAGCAGCCTGGAACGTGGACTAGCGAGACTATACGAGCAGTACTTC. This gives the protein CASSLERGLARLYEQYF.

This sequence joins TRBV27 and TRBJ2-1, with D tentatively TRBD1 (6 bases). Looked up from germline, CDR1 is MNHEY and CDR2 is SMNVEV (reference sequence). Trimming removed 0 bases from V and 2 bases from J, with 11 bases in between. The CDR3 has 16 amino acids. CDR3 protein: CASSLSGQGTYNEQFF. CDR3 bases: TGTGCCAGCAGTTTATCGGGGCAGGGGACCTACAATGAGCAGTTCTTC.

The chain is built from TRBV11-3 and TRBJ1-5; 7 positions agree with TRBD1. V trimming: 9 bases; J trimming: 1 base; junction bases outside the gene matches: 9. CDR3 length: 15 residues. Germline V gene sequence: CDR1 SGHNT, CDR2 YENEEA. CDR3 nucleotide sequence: TGTGCCAGGAAACAGGGGATAGGGAGCAATCAGCCCCAGCATTTT. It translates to CARKQGIGSNQPQHF.

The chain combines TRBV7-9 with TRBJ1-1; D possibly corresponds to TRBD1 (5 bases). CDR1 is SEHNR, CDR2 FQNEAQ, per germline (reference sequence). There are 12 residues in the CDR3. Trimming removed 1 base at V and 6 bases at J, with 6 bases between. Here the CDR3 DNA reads TGTGCCAGCAGCTTAGGGGGCGCTGAAGCTTTCTTT. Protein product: CASSLGGAEAFF.

CDR3 sequence (DNA): TGCGCCAGCAGCCAGCTGGAGGGCAATGAGCAGTTCTTC. Its protein is CASSQLEGNEQFF. The rearrangement uses TRBV4-3 and TRBJ2-1, with a weak D call TRBD2 (6 bases). The CDR3 loop spans 13 amino acids. Germline V gene sequence: CDR1 LGHNA, CDR2 YSLEER. V lost 3 bases, J lost 6 bases, and 9 bases lay in between.